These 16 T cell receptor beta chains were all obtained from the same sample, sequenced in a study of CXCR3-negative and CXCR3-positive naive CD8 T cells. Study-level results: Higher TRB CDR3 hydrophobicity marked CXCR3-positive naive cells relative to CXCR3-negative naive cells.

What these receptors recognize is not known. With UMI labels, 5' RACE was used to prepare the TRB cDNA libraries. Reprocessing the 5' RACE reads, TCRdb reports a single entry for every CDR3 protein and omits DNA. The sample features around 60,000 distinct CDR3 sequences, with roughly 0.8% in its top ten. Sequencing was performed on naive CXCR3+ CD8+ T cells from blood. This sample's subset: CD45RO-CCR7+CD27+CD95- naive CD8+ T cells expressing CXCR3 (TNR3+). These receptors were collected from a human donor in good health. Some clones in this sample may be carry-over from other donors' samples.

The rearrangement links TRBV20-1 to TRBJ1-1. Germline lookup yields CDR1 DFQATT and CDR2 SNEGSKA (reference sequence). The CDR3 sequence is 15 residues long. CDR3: CSATRWRVVDTEAFF.

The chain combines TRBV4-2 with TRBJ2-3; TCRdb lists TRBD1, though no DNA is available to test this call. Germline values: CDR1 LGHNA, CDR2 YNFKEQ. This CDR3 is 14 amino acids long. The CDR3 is CASSQVGGPDTQYF.

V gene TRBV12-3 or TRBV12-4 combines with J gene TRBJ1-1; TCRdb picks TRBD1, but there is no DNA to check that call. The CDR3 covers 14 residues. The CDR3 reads CASRDFGQGTEAFF.

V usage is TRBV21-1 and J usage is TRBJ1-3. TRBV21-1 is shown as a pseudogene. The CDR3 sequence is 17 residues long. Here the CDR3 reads CASSKFGSNISGNTIYF.

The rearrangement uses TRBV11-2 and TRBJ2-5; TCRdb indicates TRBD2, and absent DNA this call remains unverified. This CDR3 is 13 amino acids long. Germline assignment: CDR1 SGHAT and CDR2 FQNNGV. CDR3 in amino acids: CASSLSGTASGYF.

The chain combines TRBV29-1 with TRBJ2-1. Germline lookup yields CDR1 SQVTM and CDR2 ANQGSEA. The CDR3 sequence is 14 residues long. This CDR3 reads CSVEVQSRFHEQFF.

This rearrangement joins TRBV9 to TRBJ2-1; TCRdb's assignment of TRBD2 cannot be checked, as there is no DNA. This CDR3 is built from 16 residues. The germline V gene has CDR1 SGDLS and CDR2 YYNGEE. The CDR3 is CASSSRGGGSWDEQFF.

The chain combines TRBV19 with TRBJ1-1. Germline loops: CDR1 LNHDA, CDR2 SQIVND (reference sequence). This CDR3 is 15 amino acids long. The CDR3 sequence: CASLGLAGSGTEAFF.

The CDR3 is CASSHAGAPFYNEQFF. The chain employs TRBV7-9 and TRBJ2-1; the D gene TCRdb calls, TRBD1, cannot be checked with no DNA. CDR1 is SEHNR and CDR2 is FQNEAQ in the germline V gene (reference sequence). The CDR3 contains 16 residues.

CDR3 amino acids: CASSLLWEYPGELFF. J is TRBJ2-2 and V is TRBV28; the D gene TCRdb calls, TRBD2, cannot be checked with no DNA. The length of the CDR3 is 15 residues. Germline loops: CDR1 MDHEN, CDR2 SYDVKM.

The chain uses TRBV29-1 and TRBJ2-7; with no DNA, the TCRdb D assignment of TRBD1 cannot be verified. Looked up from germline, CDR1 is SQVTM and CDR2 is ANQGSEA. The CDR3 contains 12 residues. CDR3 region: CSVEGDGYEQYF.

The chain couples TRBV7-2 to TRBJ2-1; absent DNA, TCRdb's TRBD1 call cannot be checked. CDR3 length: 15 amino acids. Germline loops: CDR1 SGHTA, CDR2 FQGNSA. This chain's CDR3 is CASSSTGGGYNEQFF.

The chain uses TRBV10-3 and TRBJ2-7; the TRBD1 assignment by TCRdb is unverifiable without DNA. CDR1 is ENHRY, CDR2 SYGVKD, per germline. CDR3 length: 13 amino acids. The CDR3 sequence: CAIRGGQGNEQYF.

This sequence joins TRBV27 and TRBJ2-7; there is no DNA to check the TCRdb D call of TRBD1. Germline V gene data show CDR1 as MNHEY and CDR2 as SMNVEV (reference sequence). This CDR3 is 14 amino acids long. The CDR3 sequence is CASSYGQGTYEQYF.

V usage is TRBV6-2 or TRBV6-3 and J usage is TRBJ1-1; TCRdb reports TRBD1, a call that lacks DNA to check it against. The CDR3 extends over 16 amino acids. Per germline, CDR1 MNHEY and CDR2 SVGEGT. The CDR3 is CASSYSRALLNTEAFF.

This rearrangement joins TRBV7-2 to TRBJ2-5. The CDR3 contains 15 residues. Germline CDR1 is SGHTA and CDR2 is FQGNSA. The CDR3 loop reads CASRSGIRYQETQYF.